Below, 25 T cell receptor beta chains from the same sample are listed, as sequenced in a study of blood T cell repertoires in COVID-19. The table came from immunoSEQ multiplex PCR; TCRdb's copy has only in-frame clones and leaves some out. Counted here are about 220,000 clones, 75% to 90% occurring once; the ten biggest clones make up about 3%. Sequenced material: PBMCs or T cells enriched from blood (not recorded which). The receptor source for this set is a woman aged 18-30 years in a cohort exposed to, infected with or recovered from COVID-19 (not recorded which).

This chain uses TRBV19 with TRBJ1-4; 8 nucleotides line up with TRBD1. J was trimmed by 3 bases and V by 5 bases; bases with no gene match: 11. The CDR3 spans 17 residues. CDR1 LNHDA and CDR2 SQIVND come from the germline V gene (reference sequence). CDR3 amino acids: CASSPQGARGANEKLFF. The CDR3 DNA is TGTGCCAGTAGTCCGCAGGGGGCGAGAGGTGCTAATGAAAAACTGTTTTTT.

CDR3 residues: CSAKGGPHPYEQYF. The DNA for the CDR3 is TGCAGCGCCAAGGGAGGGCCCCATCCCTACGAGCAGTACTTC. The gene calls are TRBV29-1 and TRBJ2-7; 7 bases map to TRBD2. With 7 bases clipped from V and 2 bases from J, the junction kept 11 bases outside the gene matches. The CDR3 spans 14 residues. Germline-derived CDR1 and CDR2 are SQVTM and ANQGSEA.

V usage is TRBV13 and J usage is TRBJ2-3, with 7 bases identical to TRBD2. Per germline, CDR1 PRHDT and CDR2 FYEKMQ (reference sequence). The CDR3 has 14 amino acids. V lost 4 bases to trimming and J lost 4 bases; unmatched junction nucleotides: 5. DNA for the CDR3: TGTGCCAGCAGCTCGCGGGAGAGCCCAGATACGCAGTATTTT. Protein: CASSSRESPDTQYF.

J is TRBJ2-7 and V is TRBV7-8; tentative D call: TRBD1 (6 bases). Germline assignment: CDR1 SGHVS and CDR2 FQNEAQ. V lost 1 base and J lost 0, with 16 bases in between. This CDR3 comprises 17 residues. The CDR3: CASSLEVIGDNSYEQYF. In nucleotides, the CDR3 is TGTGCCAGCAGCTTAGAGGTGATCGGGGACAACTCCTACGAGCAGTACTTC. Full variable domain (rest looked up from reference TRBV7-8 and TRBJ2-7): GAGVSQSPRYKVAKRGQDVALRCDPISGHVSLFWYQQALGQGPEFLTYFQNEAQLDKSGLPSDRFFAERPEGSVSTLKIQRTQQEDSAVYLCASSLEVIGDNSYEQYFGPGTRLTVT.

The genes are TRBV27 and TRBJ1-5; D gene ambiguous. This CDR3 is 15 amino acids long. The germline V and J ends were trimmed by 3 bases and 0 bases, with 9 bases remaining between them. Germline CDR1 MNHEY, CDR2 SMNVEV (reference sequence). The CDR3 nucleotides are TGTGCCAGCAGTTTCGCAGGAAGTAGCAATCAGCCCCAGCATTTT. Translating it yields CASSFAGSSNQPQHF.

For the CDR3, the DNA is TGTGCCAGCAGCTCCCGAGGAGGGCCCGGCGAGCAGTACTTC. It is translated as CASSSRGGPGEQYF. The V call is TRBV7-8, the J call TRBJ2-7, with TRBD2 as a possible D gene (6 bases). V was clipped by 4 bases and J by 6 bases, with 16 bases between them. Germline assignment: CDR1 SGHVS and CDR2 FQNEAQ. The CDR3 sequence is 14 residues long.

J is TRBJ1-6 and V is TRBV5-6; TRBD1 is a possible D gene (6 bases). V was shortened by 5 bases and J by 10 bases, with 19 bases between the two germline ends. The V gene's germline CDR1 is SGHDT and CDR2 YYEEEE. CDR3 size: 15 residues. CDR3 DNA: TGTGCCAGCAGTAAAAAAAGGGGGTATTACTCACCCCTCCACTTT. Its protein is CASSKKRGYYSPLHF. Filled out from reference TRBV5-6 and TRBJ1-6, the complete variable domain reads DAGVTQSPTHLIKTRGQQVTLRCSPKSGHDTVSWYQQALGQGPQFIFQYYEEEERQRGNFPDRFSGHQFPNYSSELNVNALLLGDSALYLCASSKKRGYYSPLHFGNGTRLTVT.

The V and J genes are TRBV5-4 and TRBJ2-1; D might be TRBD2 (5 bases). The CDR3 runs to 16 residues. Germline V lookup: CDR1 SGHNT, CDR2 YYREEE (reference sequence). The germline V and J ends were trimmed by 3 bases and 0 bases, with 13 bases remaining between them. CDR3 DNA sequence: TGTGCCAGCAGCTCGTACGACGGAGGCTCCTACAATGAGCAGTTCTTC. It is translated as CASSSYDGGSYNEQFF.

V is TRBV7-8 and J is TRBJ1-3; the match to TRBD1 covers 8 bases. J gave up 2 bases and V 4 bases, and 4 bases lay outside the gene matches. The CDR3 spans 15 residues. The V gene's germline CDR1 is SGHVS and CDR2 FQNEAQ. In DNA form, the CDR3 reads TGTGCCAGCAGCTCTCAACAGGGGGCTGGAAACACCATATATTTT. Protein: CASSSQQGAGNTIYF.

The chain uses TRBV11-3 and TRBJ2-3; 7 bases are shared with TRBD2. The CDR3 sequence is 15 residues long. Germline V lookup: CDR1 SGHNT, CDR2 YENEEA. V was clipped by 2 bases and J by 6 bases; unmatched bases: 8. The CDR3 loop reads CASSLMGGDLDTQYF. The CDR3 region has the DNA TGTGCCAGCAGCTTAATGGGGGGGGATTTGGATACGCAGTATTTT. The whole variable domain, remainder taken from reference TRBV11-3 and TRBJ2-3, is EAGVVQSPRYKIIEKKQPVAFWCNPISGHNTLYWYLQNLGQGPELLIRYENEEAVDDSQLPKDRFSAERLKGVDSTLKIQPAELGDSAVYLCASSLMGGDLDTQYFGPGTRLTVL.

CDR3 sequence reads: CASSAPGTTYNEQFF. CDR3 coding DNA: TGTGCCAGCAGCGCACCCGGGACTACCTACAATGAGCAGTTCTTC. The chain is built from TRBV13 and TRBJ2-1; 7 nucleotides match TRBD2. Germline CDR1 is PRHDT and CDR2 is FYEKMQ (reference sequence). V lost 5 bases and J lost 2; bases outside the gene matches: 6. The CDR3 has 15 residues.

This chain connects TRBV11-2 to TRBJ1-1; tentatively, D is TRBD1 (6 bases). The length of the CDR3 is 15 residues. Germline CDR1 is SGHAT and CDR2 is FQNNGV. The V end lost 5 bases, the J end lost 1 base, and 14 bases lay between the germline ends. CDR3: CASSLVGGTNTEAFF. The CDR3 nucleotides read TGTGCCAGCAGCCTCGTTGGGGGCACGAACACTGAAGCTTTCTTT.

DNA for the CDR3: TGTGCCAGCAGCTTAGCCCTTCTGACCCAGTACTTC. This sequence encodes CASSLALLTQYF. This rearrangement joins TRBV7-8 to TRBJ2-5; the D is unclear. V gave up 0 bases and J gave up 7 bases, with 6 bases separating them. This CDR3 has 12 residues. Germline V gives CDR1 SGHVS, CDR2 FQNEAQ.

This clone has only one observation. J is TRBJ2-1 and V is TRBV2; 10 bases match TRBD1. V trimming: 6 bases; J trimming: 6 bases; junction bases outside the gene matches: 8. The CDR3 runs 15 residues. Germline lookup yields CDR1 SNHLY and CDR2 FYNNEI. CDR3 residues: CASRADRGGFNEQFF. The CDR3 nucleotides read TGTGCCAGCAGGGCGGACAGGGGGGGTTTCAATGAGCAGTTCTTC.

J is TRBJ2-1 and V is TRBV11-3; 10 bases line up with TRBD2. Looked up from germline, CDR1 is SGHNT and CDR2 is YENEEA. The CDR3 has 16 amino acids. V shed 1 base and J 7 bases; nucleotides not matched to a gene: 7. The CDR3 here is CASSLGVLAGENEQFF. Here the CDR3 DNA reads TGTGCCAGCAGCTTAGGGGTGCTAGCGGGAGAGAATGAGCAGTTCTTC.

This clone was counted once. V and J are TRBV7-2 and TRBJ1-2; 10 bases are a match to TRBD1. The V and J ends lost 2 bases and 3 bases, in that order; junction bases with no gene match: 3. The germline V gene encodes CDR1 SGHTA and CDR2 FQGNSA. CDR3 length: 15 amino acids. The CDR3 sequence: CASSLRTGGDYGYTF. The CDR3 DNA is TGTGCCAGCAGCTTACGGACAGGGGGAGACTATGGCTACACCTTC.

V usage is TRBV7-2 and J usage is TRBJ1-3; no reliable D call. CDR1 and CDR2 from the germline V gene are SGHTA and FQGNSA. This CDR3 has 14 amino acids. The V gene lost 3 bases and the J gene lost 2 bases, with 8 bases spanning the gap. In DNA form, the CDR3 reads TGTGCCAGCAGCTTCAGGACTGCTGGAAACACCATATATTTT. It is translated as CASSFRTAGNTIYF. Full variable domain (remainder filled in from reference TRBV7-2 and TRBJ1-3): GAGVSQSPSNKVTEKGKDVELRCDPISGHTALYWYRQSLGQGLEFLIYFQGNSAPDKSGLPSDRFSAERTGGSVSTLTIQRTQQEDSAVYLCASSFRTAGNTIYFGEGSWLTVV.

This chain joins TRBV5-4 and TRBJ2-2; 11 bases are a match to TRBD2. This CDR3 comprises 17 residues. CDR1 and CDR2 (germline): SGHNT, YYREEE (reference sequence). The ends lost 3 bases at V and 1 base at J; junction bases unmatched: 5. The CDR3 DNA is TGTGCCAGCAGCTCGCCCACTAGCGGGGGGAACACCGGGGAGCTGTTTTTT. Translation gives CASSSPTSGGNTGELFF.

The chain has TRBV5-8 and TRBJ2-7; possibly TRBD1 for D (6 bases). The CDR3 extends over 15 amino acids. Per the germline V gene, CDR1 is SGHTS and CDR2 is YDEGEE. Trimming pared 4 bases from V and 0 bases from J, leaving 14 bases between. The DNA of the CDR3 is TGTGCCAGCAGCCGAGACTCGGACAGCTCCTACGAGCAGTACTTC. Translation gives CASSRDSDSSYEQYF.

This chain uses TRBV24-1 with TRBJ2-1; 10 bases map to TRBD1. The CDR3 is 20 residues long. Germline V gives CDR1 KGHDR, CDR2 SFDVKD. The ends lost 4 bases at V and 0 bases at J; junction bases unmatched: 14. The CDR3 DNA reads as TGTGCCACCAGTGACCGCGCCGGGACAGGGGAGGCCCGCTCCTACAATGAGCAGTTCTTC. Its translation is CATSDRAGTGEARSYNEQFF.

Here the CDR3 reads CASSYSSGDGSYEQYF. In nucleotides, the CDR3 is TGTGCCAGCAGTTACTCGAGTGGCGACGGGTCCTACGAGCAGTACTTC. The J gene is TRBJ2-7, the V gene TRBV6-5; D is unresolved. This CDR3 comprises 16 residues. V was cut by 0 bases and J by 1 base, with 13 bases left in between. Germline V lookup: CDR1 MNHEY, CDR2 SVGAGI.

The CDR3 loop is CASSEERGYEQFF. CDR3 DNA: TGTGCCAGCAGTGAGGAGCGGGGATATGAGCAGTTCTTC. The chain uses TRBV2 and TRBJ2-1; 7 bases line up with TRBD2. V trimming: 3 bases; J trimming: 8 bases; junction bases outside the gene matches: 4. The V gene's germline CDR1 is SNHLY and CDR2 FYNNEI. This CDR3 region has 13 residues.

The rearrangement links TRBV19 to TRBJ2-1, with 8 bases that match TRBD1. The CDR3 spans 15 residues. Germline V gene data show CDR1 as LNHDA and CDR2 as SQIVND (reference sequence). The junction had 11 bases not matched to a gene; V was cut back by 5 bases and J by 8 bases. CDR3 DNA: TGTGCCAGTAGTCCACGAACGACAGGGGTCGATGAGCAGTTCTTC. Translated: CASSPRTTGVDEQFF.

This clone was detected once. The chain combines TRBV11-2 with TRBJ2-2; TRBD1 is a possible D gene (6 bases). The CDR3 has 19 residues. Germline values: CDR1 SGHAT, CDR2 FQNNGV. Trimming removed 6 bases at V and 2 bases at J, with 25 bases between. CDR3 DNA: TGTGCCAGCAGTATGAATAGTGGCAGGGGCACACTTAACACCGGGGAGCTGTTTTTT. It is translated as CASSMNSGRGTLNTGELFF.

The chain recombines TRBV10-3 with TRBJ1-1; D perhaps matches TRBD1 (5 bases). The CDR3 consists of 14 residues. Looked up from germline, CDR1 is ENHRY and CDR2 is SYGVKD. V was pared by 4 bases and J by 1 base, with 10 bases between. The CDR3 spells CAISGTGENTEAFF. The CDR3 DNA reads as TGTGCCATCAGTGGGACGGGGGAGAACACTGAAGCTTTCTTT.